These T cell receptor beta chains were read from a single sample in a study of blood T cell repertoires in COVID-19. TCRdb's copy holds only in-frame clones and misses some; the assay was immunoSEQ multiplex PCR. Of around 200,000 clones detected, about 90% appear once; the ten largest clones hold 0.62%. Sequenced sample: peripheral blood. The receptors were gathered from a man between 50 and 59 years old with acute or convalescent COVID-19. CDR3s include the opening cysteine and the closing phenylalanine or tryptophan. Each record gives: J gene, clone size, V gene, D gene, CDR3 DNA, CDR3 protein. A D gene is named only where the DNA matches it firmly. The size field is filled for only some rows; it gives once, few, many or a size class.

>TRBJ2-7|NA|TRBV2|NA
TGTGCCAGCGGGACTTCGGTTAGGGGCGAGCAGTACTTC
CASGTSVRGEQYF
>TRBJ2-1|once|TRBV7-8|TRBD2
TGTGCCAGCAGCAAAGGGACTAGCGGGGGCCTTTGGGATGAGCAGTTCTTC
CASSKGTSGGLWDEQFF
>TRBJ1-5|once|TRBV27|NA
TGTGCCAGCAGTTTAAAAGGGGCGTATAGCAATCAGCCCCAGCATTTT
CASSLKGAYSNQPQHF
>TRBJ2-2|NA|TRBV29-1|NA
TGCAGCGTACGCTGGACAAGCAACACCGGGGAGCTGTTTTTT
CSVRWTSNTGELFF
>TRBJ1-3|NA|TRBV28|NA
TGTGCCAGCAGTTCCGGGATCTACACCATATATTTT
CASSSGIYTIYF
>TRBJ1-4|NA|TRBV27|NA
TGTGCCAGCAGTCAGCGACCCGGGGTGGGGGGTGAAAAACTGTTTTTT
CASSQRPGVGGEKLFF
>TRBJ1-6|NA|TRBV6-6|TRBD1
TGTGCCAGCAGTTCGCACCAGACAGGGTCTAATTCACCCCTCCACTTT
CASSSHQTGSNSPLHF
>TRBJ2-7|NA|TRBV15|TRBD2
TGTGCCACCAGCAGAGGGGTAGCGGGAGGCCCCGGGGAGCAGTACTTC
CATSRGVAGGPGEQYF
>TRBJ2-2|few|TRBV24-1|TRBD1
TGTGCCACCAGTGATCGGCAGTGGACAGGGAACACCGGGGAGCTGTTTTTT
CATSDRQWTGNTGELFF
>TRBJ2-1|once|TRBV24-1|NA
TGTGCCACCGCAACTACTTTAAATGAGCAGTTCTTC
CATATTLNEQFF
>TRBJ1-5|NA|TRBV12-3/TRBV12-4|NA
TGTGCCAGCAGTGGCAGGGCCCATCAGCCCCAGCATTTT
CASSGRAHQPQHF
>TRBJ1-3|NA|TRBV11-2|NA
TGTGCCAGCAGCGCCTACCCGAGAAACACCATATATTTT
CASSAYPRNTIYF
>TRBJ2-2|NA|TRBV7-2|NA
TGTGCCAGCAGCCCAAATAGCGGCCGGAACACCGGGGAGCTGTTTTTT
CASSPNSGRNTGELFF
>TRBJ1-1|NA|TRBV11-2|NA
TGTGCCAGCAGCTTCGTCCACAGGGACACTGAAGCTTTCTTT
CASSFVHRDTEAFF
>TRBJ2-5|NA|TRBV28|NA
TGTGCCAGCAGTTTCCTGGGAAAGGGGCTAGAACTAACCCAAGAGACCCAGTACTTC
CASSFLGKGLELTQETQYF
>TRBJ2-3|NA|TRBV4-3|NA
TGCGCCAGCAGCCAAGATGGGTCTAGGTCAGATACGCAGTATTTT
CASSQDGSRSDTQYF
>TRBJ2-4|NA|TRBV18|TRBD2
TGTGCCAGCTCACCAAGGCTAGCGGGGGGCCTAGCCAAAAACATTCAGTACTTC
CASSPRLAGGLAKNIQYF
>TRBJ1-5|NA|TRBV4-3|NA
TGCGCCAGCAGCCAAGGCGGTTATCAGCCCCAGCATTTT
CASSQGGYQPQHF
>TRBJ2-1|NA|TRBV30|TRBD2
TGTGCCTGGACCTCCCTCCGGGCTAGCGGGGAGCAGTTCTTC
CAWTSLRASGEQFF
>TRBJ1-5|NA|TRBV19|NA
TGTGCCAGTAGTATTTCCGGGTCCGGCAATCAGCCCCAGCATTTT
CASSISGSGNQPQHF
>TRBJ2-1|NA|TRBV4-2|TRBD1
TGTGCCAGCAGCCACCCTACAGGGGCCGGGGCGCAGTTCTTC
CASSHPTGAGAQFF
>TRBJ1-2|NA|TRBV19|TRBD1
TGTGCCAGTAGTTCCGGGCCAGGGGGTTATGGCTACACCTTC
CASSSGPGGYGYTF
>TRBJ2-5|NA|TRBV14|TRBD1
TGTGCCAGCAGTCCCTGGACAGGGAGCCAGACCCAGTACTTC
CASSPWTGSQTQYF
>TRBJ2-5|NA|TRBV3-1/TRBV3-2|TRBD2
TGTGCCAGCAGCCAGGCCAGGGGACTAGCGGGGGGGCAAGAGACCCAGTACTTC
CASSQARGLAGGQETQYF
>TRBJ1-5|NA|TRBV19|NA
TGTGCCAGTAGTGGGGCTGTATCTCAGCCCCAGCATTTT
CASSGAVSQPQHF
>TRBJ2-1|NA|TRBV7-9|TRBD2
TGTGCCAGCAGGTCCGGGACTAGCGGGTTGGATGAGCAGTTCTTC
CASRSGTSGLDEQFF